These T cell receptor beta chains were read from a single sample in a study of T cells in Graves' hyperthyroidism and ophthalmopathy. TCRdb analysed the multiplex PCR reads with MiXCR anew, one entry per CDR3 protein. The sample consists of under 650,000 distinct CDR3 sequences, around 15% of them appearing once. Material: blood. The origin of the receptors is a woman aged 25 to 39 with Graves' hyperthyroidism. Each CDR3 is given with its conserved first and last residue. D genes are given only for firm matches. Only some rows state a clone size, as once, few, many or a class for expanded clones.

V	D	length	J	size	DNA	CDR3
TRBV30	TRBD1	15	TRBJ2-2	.	TGTGCCTGGAGCCGGGGCCAGGGGGTAGTCGGGGAGCTGTTTTTT	CAWSRGQGVVGELFF
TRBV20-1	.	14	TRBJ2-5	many	TGCAGTGCTAGAGATCGGGAATTCGAAGAGACCCAGTACTTC	CSARDREFEETQYF
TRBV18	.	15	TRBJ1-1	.	TGTGCCAGCTCTGCAGCCGGCCAGAGGAGGACTGAAGCTTTCTTT	CASSAAGQRRTEAFF
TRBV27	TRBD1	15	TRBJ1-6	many	TGTGCCAGCAGTGTAAACCGGGACAGTCAATCACCCCTCCACTTT	CASSVNRDSQSPLHF
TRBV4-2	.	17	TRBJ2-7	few	TGTGCCAGCAGCCAAGTTGATAGCGCGCCAAGCTCCTACGAGCAGTACTTC	CASSQVDSAPSSYEQYF
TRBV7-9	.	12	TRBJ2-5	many	TGTGCCAGCAGCTTAGTGTTCGGGACCCAGTACTTC	CASSLVFGTQYF
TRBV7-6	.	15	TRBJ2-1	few	TGTGCCAGCAGCCTATATACCACCGGGGGCGGTGAGCAGTTCTTC	CASSLYTTGGGEQFF
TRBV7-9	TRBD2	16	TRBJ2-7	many	TGTGCCAGCAGCTCTACGACAGCGGGAGGGCCCTACGAGCAGTACTTC	CASSSTTAGGPYEQYF
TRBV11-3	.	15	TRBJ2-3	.	TGTGCCAGCAGATTATGGCTAACTAGCACAGATACGCAGTATTTT	CASRLWLTSTDTQYF
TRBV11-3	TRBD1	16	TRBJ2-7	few	TGTGCCAGCAGCTCCCTGGACCCCGACAGGGTATACGAGCAGTACTTC	CASSSLDPDRVYEQYF
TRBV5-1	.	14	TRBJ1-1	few	TGCGCCAGCAGCTCAACAGCTGGGGGGACTGAAGCTTTCTTT	CASSSTAGGTEAFF
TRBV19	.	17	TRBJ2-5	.	TGTGCCAGTAGCCCTTCGGAGGGAGCGGTGGGTATGGAGACCCAGTACTTC	CASSPSEGAVGMETQYF
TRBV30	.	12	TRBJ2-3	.	TGTGCCTGGAGTCCAACGGGAGATACGCAGTATTTT	CAWSPTGDTQYF
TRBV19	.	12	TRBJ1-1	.	TGTGCCAGTCAATCAGGTTGGACTGAAGCTTTCTTT	CASQSGWTEAFF
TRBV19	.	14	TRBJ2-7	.	TGTGCCAGTAGTATCCAGGGGGGACCCTACGAGCAGTACTTC	CASSIQGGPYEQYF
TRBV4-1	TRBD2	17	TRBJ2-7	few	TGCGCCAGCAGCCAAGGACCGCCGGGACTAGCTCTCGTCGAGCAGTACTTC	CASSQGPPGLALVEQYF
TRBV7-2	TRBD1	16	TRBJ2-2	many	TGTGCCAGCAGCCTCCGACAGGGGGCGACCACCGGGGAGCTGTTTTTT	CASSLRQGATTGELFF
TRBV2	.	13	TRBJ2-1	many	TGTGCCAGCACGTCGTCCCTAAGGGATGAGCAGTTCTTC	CASTSSLRDEQFF
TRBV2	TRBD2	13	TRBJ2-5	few	TGTGCCAGCAGTAGCGGGAGTTTAAAGACCCAGTACTTC	CASSSGSLKTQYF
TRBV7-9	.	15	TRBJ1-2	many	TGTGCCAGCAGCCCCCCCCGGGCTTCTGACTATGGCTACACCTTC	CASSPPRASDYGYTF
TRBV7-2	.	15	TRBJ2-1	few	TGTGCCAGCAGCTTGGGAGCGGGTCTCTACAATGAGCAGTTCTTC	CASSLGAGLYNEQFF
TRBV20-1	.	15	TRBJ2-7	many	TGCAGTGCTAGAGATTGGGGGGGGCTATCCTACGAGCAGTACTTC	CSARDWGGLSYEQYF
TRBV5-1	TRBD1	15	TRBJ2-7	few	TGCGCCAGCAGGGGATCGACGGGACAGTCCTACGAGCAGTACTTC	CASRGSTGQSYEQYF
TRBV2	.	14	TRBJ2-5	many	TGTGCCAGCGGACAAAGCACTGCTCGAGAGACCCAGTACTTC	CASGQSTARETQYF
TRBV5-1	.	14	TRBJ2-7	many	TGCGCCAGCAGCGAAAGGACAGCAACCTACGAGCAGTACTTC	CASSERTATYEQYF
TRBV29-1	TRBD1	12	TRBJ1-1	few	TGCAGCGTTGACAGGGGGCACACTGAAGCTTTCTTT	CSVDRGHTEAFF
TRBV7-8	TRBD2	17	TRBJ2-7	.	TGTGCCAGCAGCTTAGGGTTCGGGGGGGACACCCTCTACGAGCAGTACTTC	CASSLGFGGDTLYEQYF
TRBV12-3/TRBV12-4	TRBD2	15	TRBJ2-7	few	TGTGCCAGCAGTTACCTAGCGGCACCCGGCTACGAGCAGTACTTC	CASSYLAAPGYEQYF
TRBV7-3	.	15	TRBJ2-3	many	TGTGCCAGCGGGGTTAGGGGGGGCGCGACAGATACGCAGTATTTT	CASGVRGGATDTQYF
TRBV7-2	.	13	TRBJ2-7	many	TGTGCCAGCAGCTTAGCGGGAAACTACGAGCAGTACTTC	CASSLAGNYEQYF
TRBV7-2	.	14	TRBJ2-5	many	TGTGCCAGCAGGGCAGATACAGGGATCGAGACCCAGTACTTC	CASRADTGIETQYF
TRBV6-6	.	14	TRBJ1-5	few	TGTGCCAGCAGTTACGGGTCAGGGACTCAGCCCCAGCATTTT	CASSYGSGTQPQHF
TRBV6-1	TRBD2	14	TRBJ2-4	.	TGTGCCAGCTCGGAGACTAGCGAGGCGGACATTCAGTACTTC	CASSETSEADIQYF
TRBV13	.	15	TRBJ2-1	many	TGTGCCAGCAGCTTAGGAGGTATGGGGGTCAATGAGCAGTTCTTC	CASSLGGMGVNEQFF
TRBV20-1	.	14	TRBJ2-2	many	TGCAGTGCCACCGGGCTGGCGAACACCGGGGAGCTGTTTTTT	CSATGLANTGELFF
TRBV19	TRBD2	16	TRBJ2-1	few	TGTGCCAGTAGTATAGATAAAGCGGGAGGTTTCCGGGAGCAGTTCTTC	CASSIDKAGGFREQFF
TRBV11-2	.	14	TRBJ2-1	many	TGTGCCAGCAGCTTAGTTGGAGGGGTGGGTGAGCAGTTCTTC	CASSLVGGVGEQFF
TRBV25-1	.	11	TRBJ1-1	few	TGTGCCAGCAGTGAATTGTCTGAAGCTTTCTTT	CASSELSEAFF
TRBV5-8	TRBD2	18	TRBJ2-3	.	TGTGCCAGCAGCTTGGACCTCTCCGGGACTAGTCGAACAGATACGCAGTATTTT	CASSLDLSGTSRTDTQYF
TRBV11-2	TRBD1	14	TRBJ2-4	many	TGTGCCAGCAGCTGGGACAGAGCCAAAAACATTCAGTACTTC	CASSWDRAKNIQYF
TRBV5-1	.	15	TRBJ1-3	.	TGCGCCAGCAGCAGACAACAGGGTTCTGGAAACACCATATATTTT	CASSRQQGSGNTIYF
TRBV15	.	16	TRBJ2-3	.	TGTGCCACCAGCAGAGGATTAGCAGCTAGCACAGATACGCAGTATTTT	CATSRGLAASTDTQYF
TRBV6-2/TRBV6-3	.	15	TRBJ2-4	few	TGTGCCAGCAGTTACGGGACTGTAGCCAAAAACATTCAGTACTTC	CASSYGTVAKNIQYF
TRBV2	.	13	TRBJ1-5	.	TGTGCCAGCAGTGGACAGAGCAATCAGCCCCAGCATTTT	CASSGQSNQPQHF
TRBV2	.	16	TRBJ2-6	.	TGTGCCAGCAGGCCCCGGGTCAGCACTGGGGCCAACGTCCTGACTTTC	CASRPRVSTGANVLTF
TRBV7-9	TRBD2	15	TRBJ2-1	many	TGTGCCAGCAGCTCCAGACTAGCGGGGACCAATGAGCAGTTCTTC	CASSSRLAGTNEQFF